Below, 14 T cell receptor beta chains from the same sample are listed, as sequenced in a study of shared clonotypes between healthy human individuals. Positively selected for CCR7, the CD45RO-negative cells used as naive CD8 cells excluded terminally differentiated effector memory CD45RA+ cells. Sequenced by immunoSEQ multiplex PCR; TCRdb stores in-frame clones only, minus some. This table has some 1,900,000 clones, around 96% appearing once. Specimen: naive CD8+ T cells sorted from blood. These TCRs come from a man between 18 and 29 years old in good health.

The gene calls are TRBV7-9 and TRBJ1-1, with 8 bases matching TRBD1. Trimming took 4 bases from V and 4 from J; bases not matched to a gene: 11. From germline, CDR1 is SEHNR and CDR2 FQNEAQ (reference sequence). The length of the CDR3 is 16 residues. The CDR3: CASSSYDRGGSTEAFF. The CDR3, as DNA: TGTGCCAGCAGCTCGTATGACAGGGGAGGCAGCACTGAAGCTTTCTTT. Filled out from reference TRBV7-9 and TRBJ1-1, the complete variable domain reads DTGVSQNPRHKITKRGQNVTFRCDPISEHNRLYWYRQTLGQGPEFLTYFQNEAQLEKSRLLSDRFSAERPKGSFSTLEIQRTEQGDSAMYLCASSSYDRGGSTEAFFGQGTRLTVV.

CDR3 sequence (DNA): TGTGCCAGCAGCTTAGAGGGACAGCTAGACTACGAGCAGTACTTC. It yields the protein CASSLEGQLDYEQYF. The chain recombines TRBV13 with TRBJ2-7, with 7 bases aligning to TRBD1. The CDR3 runs 15 residues. CDR1 PRHDT and CDR2 FYEKMQ come from the germline V gene (reference sequence). The junction had 6 bases not matched to a gene; V was cut back by 1 base and J by 3 bases.

The rearrangement uses TRBV7-3 and TRBJ2-7; possibly TRBD2 for D (6 bases). CDR3 length: 15 amino acids. Germline lookup yields CDR1 SGHTA and CDR2 FQGTGA. V lost 2 bases, J lost 2 bases, and 13 bases lay in between. CDR3 loop: CASSLRGAGPYEQYF. CDR3 in DNA: TGTGCCAGCAGCTTACGCGGGGCGGGACCCTACGAGCAGTACTTC.

The genes are TRBV29-1 and TRBJ2-5, with TRBD2 matching 8 bases. Trimming removed 7 bases from V and 5 bases from J; junction bases left unmatched: 6. Germline-derived CDR1 and CDR2 are SQVTM and ANQGSEA. The CDR3 is 12 amino acids. The CDR3 is CSGAGAGETQYF. In nucleotides, the CDR3 is TGCAGCGGAGCGGGGGCGGGGGAGACCCAGTACTTC.

V usage is TRBV6-1 and J usage is TRBJ2-7, with 11 nucleotides matching TRBD2. The CDR3 is made up of 16 amino acids. CDR1 and CDR2 (germline): MNHNS, SASEGT. The trim removed 4 bases at V and 3 bases at J, leaving 8 bases unmatched. CDR3: CASSAAVGLADYEQYF. The CDR3 coding sequence is TGTGCCAGCAGTGCAGCCGTGGGACTAGCGGACTACGAGCAGTACTTC.

CDR3 protein: CASSDEGQGVVGNQPQHF. The CDR3 DNA sequence: TGTGCCAGCAGCGATGAGGGACAGGGGGTTGTGGGCAATCAGCCCCAGCATTTT. The chain is built from TRBV7-8 and TRBJ1-5; TRBD1 matches 11 bases. Trimming at V came to 5 bases and at J to 2 bases, leaving 11 bases not matched to a gene. Germline V gene sequence: CDR1 SGHVS, CDR2 FQNEAQ. The CDR3 runs to 18 residues. Full variable domain (outside the CDR3, taken from reference TRBV7-8 and TRBJ1-5): GAGVSQSPRYKVAKRGQDVALRCDPISGHVSLFWYQQALGQGPEFLTYFQNEAQLDKSGLPSDRFFAERPEGSVSTLKIQRTQQEDSAVYLCASSDEGQGVVGNQPQHFGDGTRLSIL.

CDR3 nucleotides: TGTGCCTGGAGTCCGAAAGTCAAAAACATTCAGTACTTC. Protein: CAWSPKVKNIQYF. The V gene is TRBV30, the J gene TRBJ2-4; no clear D. Trimming pared 2 bases from V and 3 bases from J, leaving 8 bases between. The germline V gene encodes CDR1 GTSNPN and CDR2 SVGIG (reference sequence). There are 13 residues in the CDR3.

As regards this clone: This CDR3 is also generated by other DNA sequences in the sample. This chain links TRBV6-5 with TRBJ2-1; no clear D gene. V lost 8 bases and J 4 bases, leaving 3 bases between the germline ends. Germline lookup yields CDR1 MNHEY and CDR2 SVGAGI. This CDR3 is built from 10 residues. CDR3 coding DNA: TGTGCCAGCGGGTACAATGAGCAGTTCTTC. Translating it yields CASGYNEQFF.

The rearrangement uses TRBV4-1 and TRBJ2-5; 8 nucleotides match TRBD2. The CDR3 is 16 amino acids. Per germline, CDR1 MGHRA and CDR2 YSYEKL. The V and J ends lost 4 bases and 5 bases, in that order; junction bases with no gene match: 12. CDR3 DNA sequence: TGCGCCAGCAGCCCCGGCATCGGGGGGGTTCTGGAGACCCAGTACTTC. Protein: CASSPGIGGVLETQYF.

CDR3 sequence (DNA): TGTGCGGAGGACTACGCAACTGAGCAGTTCTTC. This translates into CAEDYATEQFF. This rearrangement joins TRBV30 to TRBJ2-1; a possible D gene is TRBD2 (6 bases). In germline, CDR1 is GTSNPN, CDR2 SVGIG (reference sequence). The CDR3 runs 11 residues.

This chain uses TRBV10-2 with TRBJ2-5; D possibly uses TRBD1 or TRBD2 (5 bases each). The V and J ends lost 6 bases and 1 base respectively, with 12 bases between them. This CDR3 contains 14 residues. Per germline, CDR1 WSHSY and CDR2 SAAADI. CDR3 in amino acids: CASSRDDLQETQYF. The CDR3 nucleotides are TGCGCCAGCAGCCGGGACGATCTCCAAGAGACCCAGTACTTC.

This clone was recorded once. The CDR3 DNA reads TGTGCCAGCATCGTCAGCCCTATGAACACTGAAGCTTTCTTT. It specifies CASIVSPMNTEAFF. The chain carries TRBV6-6 and TRBJ1-1; D is uncertain. CDR3 length: 14 amino acids. V dropped 7 bases and J dropped 0 bases, with 12 bases sitting between them. Germline V gene sequence: CDR1 MNHNY, CDR2 SVGAGI (reference sequence).

The chain employs TRBV14 and TRBJ2-1; the D is unclear. In germline, CDR1 is SGHDN, CDR2 FVKESK. CDR3 length: 12 residues. Trimming cost V 5 bases and J 7 bases, with 9 bases left between them. For the CDR3, the DNA is TGTGCCAGCAGCGCCAGCCGTAATGAGCAGTTCTTC. Its translation: CASSASRNEQFF.

The chain combines TRBV5-6 with TRBJ2-1; D call uncertain. CDR3 length equals 11 residues. CDR1 and CDR2 (germline): SGHDT, YYEEEE. V was pared by 3 bases and J by 7 bases, with 5 bases between. The CDR3 spells CASSSSNEQFF. CDR3 DNA: TGTGCCAGCAGCTCTTCTAATGAGCAGTTCTTC.